The 22 T cell receptor beta chains listed next were all sequenced from one sample in a study of T cells expressing NK-cell markers. TCRdb processed the 5' RACE reads again and assigns one entry to each CDR3 protein, with no DNA. Listed are approximately 550,000 distinct CDR3 sequences; approximately 3.6% falls within the top ten. The sequenced material came from blood T cells: a sorted CD56 or NKG2C T cell subset, CD4+ or CD8+ T cells, or bulk PBMC T cells (not recorded which). The receptors were sampled from a man aged 18 to 30 in good health.

The chain combines TRBV7-6 with TRBJ2-4. This CDR3 has 14 amino acids. Germline V gene lookup returns CDR1 SGHVS and CDR2 FNYEAQ. The CDR3 is CASSLDGTKNIQYF.

The CDR3 sequence is CATSDLQGAGVEDTQYF. The gene calls are TRBV24-1 and TRBJ2-3; TCRdb calls TRBD1, which cannot be checked without DNA. Germline assignment: CDR1 KGHDR and CDR2 SFDVKD. This CDR3 comprises 17 residues.

V gene TRBV7-8 combines with J gene TRBJ2-1; the TCRdb D gene call, TRBD1, has no DNA to confirm it. The germline V gene encodes CDR1 SGHVS and CDR2 FQNEAQ. The CDR3 has 16 amino acids. The CDR3: CASSTGTGHVLNEQFF.

V and J are TRBV2 and TRBJ2-3; TCRdb indicates TRBD1, and absent DNA this call remains unverified. The CDR3 length is 14 residues. Germline V gene data show CDR1 as SNHLY and CDR2 as FYNNEI. CDR3 in amino acids: CASSGDSNADTQYF.

The chain links TRBV12-3 or TRBV12-4 to TRBJ2-1; TCRdb reports TRBD1, a call that lacks DNA to check it against. The CDR3 is made up of 17 amino acids. The CDR3 is CASSRLSGGQGLYEQFF.

The chain recombines TRBV10-3 with TRBJ2-5; TCRdb lists TRBD1, though no DNA is available to test this call. CDR1 is ENHRY and CDR2 is SYGVKD in the germline V gene. There are 16 residues in the CDR3. The chain's CDR3 is CAIRDPSGGAQETQYF.

The genes are TRBV6-5 and TRBJ1-1. This CDR3 has 11 residues. Germline-derived CDR1 and CDR2 are MNHEY and SVGAGI. The chain's CDR3 is CASGTRDQRFF.

This chain joins TRBV5-1 and TRBJ2-1; TCRdb outputs TRBD1, but without DNA this stays unchecked. The CDR3 spans 18 residues. Per the germline V gene, CDR1 is SGHRS and CDR2 is YFSETQ. Here the CDR3 reads CASSLGASIRSSYNEQFF.

The V call is TRBV2, the J call TRBJ1-5; there is no DNA to check the TCRdb D call of TRBD1. This CDR3 has 14 residues. CDR1 and CDR2 from the germline V gene are SNHLY and FYNNEI. The CDR3 sequence: CASSKQGAGQPQHF. Together with reference TRBV2 and TRBJ1-5, the CDR3 gives the full variable domain: EPEVTQTPSHQVTQMGQEVILRCVPISNHLYFYWYRQILGQKVEFLVSFYNNEISEKSEIFDDQFSVERPDGSNFTLKIRSTKLEDSAMYFCASSKQGAGQPQHFGDGTRLSIL.

This CDR3 is CSVESTGLVYEQYF. The V call is TRBV29-1, the J call TRBJ2-7; the TCRdb call, TRBD1, lacks DNA for checking. Per the germline V gene, CDR1 is SQVTM and CDR2 is ANQGSEA. The CDR3 sequence is 14 residues long.

V and J are TRBV7-3 and TRBJ2-1; the TCRdb call, TRBD2, lacks DNA for checking. The germline CDR1 and CDR2 sequences are SGHTA and FQGTGA. The CDR3 spans 16 residues. The CDR3 protein is CASSPTLPFGVNEQFF. Combining the CDR3 with reference TRBV7-3 and TRBJ2-1 gives the whole variable domain GAGVSQTPSNKVTEKGKYVELRCDPISGHTALYWYRQSLGQGPEFLIYFQGTGAADDSGLPNDRFFAVRPEGSVSTLKIQRTERGDSAVYLCASSPTLPFGVNEQFFGPGTRLTVL.

CDR3 sequence: CASSAGGGLAGKNNEQFF. The rearrangement joins TRBV9 to TRBJ2-1; the TCRdb call, TRBD2, lacks DNA for checking. In germline, CDR1 is SGDLS, CDR2 YYNGEE. The CDR3 consists of 18 residues.

The V and J genes are TRBV5-1 and TRBJ1-4; as DNA is missing, the TRBD1 call by TCRdb cannot be tested. Germline CDR1 is SGHRS and CDR2 is YFSETQ. The CDR3 has 16 amino acids. The CDR3: CASSPSGTGGPAQLFF. Variable domain in full (rest from reference TRBV5-1 and TRBJ1-4): KAGVTQTPRYLIKTRGQQVTLSCSPISGHRSVSWYQQTPGQGLQFLFEYFSETQRNKGNFPGRFSGRQFSNSRSEMNVSTLELGDSALYLCASSPSGTGGPAQLFFGSGTQLSVL.

The chain has TRBV27 and TRBJ2-3; absent DNA, TCRdb's TRBD2 call cannot be checked. The CDR3 spans 15 residues. CDR1 is MNHEY and CDR2 is SMNVEV in the germline V gene (reference sequence). CDR3 region: CASTAIPAVTDTQYF.

V and J are TRBV24-1 and TRBJ1-5; TCRdb designates TRBD1, a call that cannot be tested without DNA. This CDR3 has 17 amino acids. The germline gives CDR1 KGHDR, CDR2 SFDVKD. The CDR3 sequence is CATSDLKQGGSHQPQHF.

The chain recombines TRBV5-5 with TRBJ1-2; TCRdb selects TRBD1, and the lack of DNA leaves this call unchecked. The CDR3 is made up of 16 amino acids. Looked up from germline, CDR1 is SGHKS and CDR2 is YYEKEE (reference sequence). CDR3 residues: CASSTRAGFSNYGYTF.

The rearrangement links TRBV28 to TRBJ2-1; TCRdb's D gene call, TRBD1, goes unchecked for lack of DNA. Germline V gene lookup returns CDR1 MDHEN and CDR2 SYDVKM. This CDR3 has 17 amino acids. CDR3 residues: CASSSTGPPGARNEQFF.

The chain combines TRBV24-1 with TRBJ2-3. Germline V gives CDR1 KGHDR, CDR2 SFDVKD. This CDR3 region has 11 residues. The CDR3 protein is CATSIRNTQYF.

The gene calls are TRBV12-3 or TRBV12-4 and TRBJ2-1; TCRdb lists TRBD2, though no DNA is available to test this call. The length of the CDR3 is 14 residues. CDR3 amino acids: CASTGLEVYNEQFF.

J is TRBJ2-7 and V is TRBV20-1. Germline lookup yields CDR1 DFQATT and CDR2 SNEGSKA (reference sequence). This CDR3 contains 13 residues. CDR3 in amino acids: CSARVPGSYEQYF.

The chain employs TRBV9 and TRBJ2-1; the D call of TRBD1 rests on TCRdb alone, since no DNA is present to check it. The CDR3 is 14 residues long. Per germline, CDR1 SGDLS and CDR2 YYNGEE. CDR3 loop: CASSGTGGSDEQFF.

This rearrangement joins TRBV9 to TRBJ2-1; the D call of TRBD2 rests on TCRdb alone, since no DNA is present to check it. Per germline, CDR1 SGDLS and CDR2 YYNGEE. The CDR3 runs 17 residues. CDR3 sequence: CASSPTGASGSYNEQFF.